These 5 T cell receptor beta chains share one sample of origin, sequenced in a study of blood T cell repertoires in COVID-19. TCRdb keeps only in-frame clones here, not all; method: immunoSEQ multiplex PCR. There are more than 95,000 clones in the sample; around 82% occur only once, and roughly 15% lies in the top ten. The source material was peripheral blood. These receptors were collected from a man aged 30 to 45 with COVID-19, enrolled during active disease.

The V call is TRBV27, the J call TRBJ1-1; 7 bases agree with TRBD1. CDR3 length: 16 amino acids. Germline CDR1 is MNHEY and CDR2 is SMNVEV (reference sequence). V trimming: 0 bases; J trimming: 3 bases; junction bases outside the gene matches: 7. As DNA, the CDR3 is TGTGCCAGCAGTTTATCACCAGGGGGGTTGGACACTGAAGCTTTCTTT. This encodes CASSLSPGGLDTEAFF.

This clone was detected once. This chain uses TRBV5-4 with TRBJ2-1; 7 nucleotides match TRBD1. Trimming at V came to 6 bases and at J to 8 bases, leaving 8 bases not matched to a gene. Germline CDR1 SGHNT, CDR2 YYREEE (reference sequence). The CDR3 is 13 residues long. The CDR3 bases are TGTGCCAGCACCCCCGAAGGGGGCGATGAGCAGTTCTTC. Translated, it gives CASTPEGGDEQFF.

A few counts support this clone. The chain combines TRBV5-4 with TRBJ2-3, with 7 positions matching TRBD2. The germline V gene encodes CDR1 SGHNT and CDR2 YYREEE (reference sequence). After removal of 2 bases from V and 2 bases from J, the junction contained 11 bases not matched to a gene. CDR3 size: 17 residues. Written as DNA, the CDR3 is TGTGCCAGCAGCTTTACACACAACGGGGGGACCACAGATACGCAGTATTTT. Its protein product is CASSFTHNGGTTDTQYF.

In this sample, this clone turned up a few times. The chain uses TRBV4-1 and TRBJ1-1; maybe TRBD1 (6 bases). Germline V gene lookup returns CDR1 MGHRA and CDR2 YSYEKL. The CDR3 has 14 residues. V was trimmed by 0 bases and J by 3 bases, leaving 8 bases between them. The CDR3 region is CASSQDSGDTEAFF. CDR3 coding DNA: TGCGCCAGCAGCCAAGATTCAGGGGACACTGAAGCTTTCTTT.

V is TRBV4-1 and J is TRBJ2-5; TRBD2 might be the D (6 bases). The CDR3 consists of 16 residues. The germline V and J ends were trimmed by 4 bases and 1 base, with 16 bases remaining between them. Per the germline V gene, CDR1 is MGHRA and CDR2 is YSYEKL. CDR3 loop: CASSPESRGIQETQYF. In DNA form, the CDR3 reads TGCGCCAGCAGCCCCGAGTCTCGGGGGATCCAAGAGACCCAGTACTTC.